The source of this T cell receptor (beta chain) is a study of beta chain features in type 1 diabetes. General study findings and limits: Compared to healthy donors, patients appeared to have naive, central memory and Treg TCRB repertoires that were more alike. A potential influence of HLA type upon TCRB rearrangement remained unresolved herein. VDJ junctions in type 1 diabetes patients carried more deletions and fewer insertions.

The investigators reverse transcribed all of the isolated RNA, so they sequenced expressed TCRB transcripts. TCRdb's copy holds only in-frame clones and misses some; the assay was immunoSEQ multiplex PCR. The repertoire holds 810,000 or so clones, with 17% as singletons. Trimming stripped 10 bases from V and 0 bases from J, with 21 bases between. This CDR3 region has 17 residues. Germline CDR1 is LNHDA and CDR2 is SQIVND (reference sequence). In regard to this clone: The antigen remains unidentified.

The V call is TRBV19, the J call TRBJ2-2; tentatively, D is TRBD1 or TRBD2 (6 bases each). Material for sequencing was naive CD4+ T cells from blood. The receptor was derived from a woman under 30 in good health. The CDR3 reads CATDRGGSRPNTGELFF. The CDR3 DNA reads TGTGCCACCGACCGAGGGGGGTCAAGACCGAACACCGGGGAGCTGTTTTTT.